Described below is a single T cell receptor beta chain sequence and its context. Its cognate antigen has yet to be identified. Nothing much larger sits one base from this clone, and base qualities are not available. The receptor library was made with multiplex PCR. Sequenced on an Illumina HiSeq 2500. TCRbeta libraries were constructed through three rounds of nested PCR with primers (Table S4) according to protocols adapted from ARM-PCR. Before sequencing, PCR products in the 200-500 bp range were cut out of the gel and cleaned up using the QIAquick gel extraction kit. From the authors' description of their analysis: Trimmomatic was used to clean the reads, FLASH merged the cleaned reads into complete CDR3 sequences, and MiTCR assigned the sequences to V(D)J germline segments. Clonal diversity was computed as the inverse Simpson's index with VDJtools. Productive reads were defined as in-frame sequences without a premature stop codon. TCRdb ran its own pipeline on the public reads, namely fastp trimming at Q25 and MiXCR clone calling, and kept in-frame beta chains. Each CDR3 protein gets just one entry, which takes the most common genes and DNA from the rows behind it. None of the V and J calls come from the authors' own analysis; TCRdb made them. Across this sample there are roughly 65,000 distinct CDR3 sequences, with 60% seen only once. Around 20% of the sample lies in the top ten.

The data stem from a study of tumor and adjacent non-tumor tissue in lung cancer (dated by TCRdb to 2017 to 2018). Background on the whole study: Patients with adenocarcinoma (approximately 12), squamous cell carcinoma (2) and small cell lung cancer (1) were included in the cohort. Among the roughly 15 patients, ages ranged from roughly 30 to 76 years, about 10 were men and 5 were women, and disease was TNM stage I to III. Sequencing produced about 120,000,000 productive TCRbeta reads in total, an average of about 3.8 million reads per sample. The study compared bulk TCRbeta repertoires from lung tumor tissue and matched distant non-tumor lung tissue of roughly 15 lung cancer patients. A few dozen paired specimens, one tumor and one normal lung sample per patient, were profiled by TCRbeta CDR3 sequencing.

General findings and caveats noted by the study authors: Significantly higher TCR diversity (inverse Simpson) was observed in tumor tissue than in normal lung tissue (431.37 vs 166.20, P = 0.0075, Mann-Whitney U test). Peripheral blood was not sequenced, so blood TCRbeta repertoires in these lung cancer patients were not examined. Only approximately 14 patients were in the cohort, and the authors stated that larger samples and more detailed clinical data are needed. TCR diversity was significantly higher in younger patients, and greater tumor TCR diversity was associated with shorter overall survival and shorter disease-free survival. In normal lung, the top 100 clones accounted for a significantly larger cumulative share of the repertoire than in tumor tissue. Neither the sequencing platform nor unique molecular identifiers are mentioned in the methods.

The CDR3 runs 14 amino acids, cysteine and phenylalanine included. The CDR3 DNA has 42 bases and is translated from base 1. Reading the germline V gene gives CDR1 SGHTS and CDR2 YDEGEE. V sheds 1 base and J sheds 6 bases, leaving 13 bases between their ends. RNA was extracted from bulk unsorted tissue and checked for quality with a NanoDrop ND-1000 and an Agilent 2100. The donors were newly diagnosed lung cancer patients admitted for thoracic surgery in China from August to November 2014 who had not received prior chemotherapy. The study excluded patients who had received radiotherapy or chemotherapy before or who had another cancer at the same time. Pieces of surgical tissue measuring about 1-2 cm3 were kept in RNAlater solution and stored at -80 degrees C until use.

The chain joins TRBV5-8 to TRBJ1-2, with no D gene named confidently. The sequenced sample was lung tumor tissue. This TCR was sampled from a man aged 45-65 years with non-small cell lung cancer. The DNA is TGTGCCAGCAGCTTGAACCAGAGGGCAGATGGCTACACCTTC. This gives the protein CASSLNQRADGYTF.